A single sample gave rise to the 12 T cell receptor beta chains below, sequenced in a study of blood T cells in healthy people across ages. A second PCR of 7 to 11 cycles used a sample-barcoded 5' primer and a J-beta primer mix. TCRdb re-analysed the 5' RACE reads in MiXCR, keeping a single row per CDR3 protein. The table shows about 640,000 distinct CDR3 sequences, with under 70% occurring only once. What was sequenced was blood. Every receptor here comes from a man aged 60-69 years in good health.

In this sample, this clonotype turned up a few times. The CDR3 region is CASGLGQGNMETQYF. The DNA for the CDR3 is TGTGCTAGTGGTCTCGGACAGGGAAACATGGAGACCCAGTACTTC. V and J are TRBV12-5 and TRBJ2-5; 8 bases agree with TRBD1. Germline values: CDR1 LGHNT, CDR2 FRNRAP. The V segment lost 5 bases and the J segment 5 bases; nucleotides outside the gene matches: 10. This CDR3 comprises 15 residues. The full variable domain, its missing parts supplied by reference TRBV12-5 and TRBJ2-5, is DARVTQTPRHKVTEMGQEVTMRCQPILGHNTVFWYRQTMMQGLELLAYFRNRAPLDDSGMPKDRFSAEMPDATLATLKIQPSEPRDSAVYFCASGLGQGNMETQYFGPGTRLLVL.

This chain links TRBV18 with TRBJ2-7, with 12 nucleotides matching TRBD2. Germline V CDR1 and CDR2: KGHSH, LQKENI. Trimming removed 2 bases from V and 5 bases from J; junction bases left unmatched: 1. The CDR3 consists of 14 residues. CDR3 coding DNA: TGTGCCAGCTCACCAGCTAGCGGGGGGGACGAGCAGTACTTC. Residues: CASSPASGGDEQYF.

This sequence joins TRBV2 and TRBJ2-7; maybe TRBD1 (6 bases). Germline V CDR1 and CDR2: SNHLY, FYNNEI. The CDR3 runs to 14 residues. V lost 8 bases and J lost 7, with 21 bases in between. The CDR3: CASRSGGTATEQYF. The DNA for the CDR3 is TGTGCCAGCCGCTCTGGGGGCACCGCGACGGAGCAGTACTTC. Complete variable domain (other parts from reference TRBV2 and TRBJ2-7): EPEVTQTPSHQVTQMGQEVILRCVPISNHLYFYWYRQILGQKVEFLVSFYNNEISEKSEIFDDQFSVERPDGSNFTLKIRSTKLEDSAMYFCASRSGGTATEQYFGPGTRLTVT.

This chain connects TRBV4-1 to TRBJ2-1; tentative D call: TRBD2 (6 bases). The V and J ends lost 1 base and 7 bases respectively, with 17 bases between them. CDR1 and CDR2 from the germline V gene are MGHRA and YSYEKL. This CDR3 spans 16 amino acids. The CDR3 spells CASSQGENRRGNEQFF. CDR3 DNA: TGCGCCAGCAGCCAAGGAGAGAACCGTCGGGGGAATGAGCAGTTCTTC.

The chain recombines TRBV7-7 with TRBJ2-7; D gene ambiguous. The J call may not be correct, given that the DNA end is closer to TRBJ2-5. This CDR3 spans 12 amino acids. Germline CDR1 and CDR2: SSHAT and FNYEAQ (reference sequence). CDR3 bases: TGTGCCACCGGGCCTCAGGAGGAGACCCAGTACTTC. It translates to CATGPQEETQYF.

The rearrangement links TRBV20-1 to TRBJ2-1, with 9 bases identical to TRBD1. The CDR3 consists of 15 residues. CDR1 is DFQATT, CDR2 SNEGSKA, per germline (reference sequence). V shed 1 base and J 3 bases; nucleotides not matched to a gene: 4. The DNA of the CDR3 is TGCAGTGCTAGAGGCGGGACAGGGTTCTACAATGAGCAGTTCTTC. This codes for CSARGGTGFYNEQFF.

In its sample, this clonotype was seen once. This rearrangement joins TRBV5-1 to TRBJ2-1; D is undetermined. CDR3 length equals 12 residues. V was cut by 4 bases and J by 3 bases, with 5 bases left in between. Germline values: CDR1 SGHRS, CDR2 YFSETQ. The CDR3 loop is CASSTDYNEQFF. In nucleotides, the CDR3 is TGCGCCAGCAGCACAGACTACAATGAGCAGTTCTTC. The whole variable domain, filled in from reference TRBV5-1 and TRBJ2-1, reads KAGVTQTPRYLIKTRGQQVTLSCSPISGHRSVSWYQQTPGQGLQFLFEYFSETQRNKGNFPGRFSGRQFSNSRSEMNVSTLELGDSALYLCASSTDYNEQFFGPGTRLTVL.

The V and J genes are TRBV27 and TRBJ1-4; the D gene is possibly TRBD1 (5 bases). This CDR3 is built from 15 residues. V gave up 6 bases and J gave up 1 base, with 12 bases separating them. Germline V gene data show CDR1 as MNHEY and CDR2 as SMNVEV (reference sequence). The CDR3: CASRNTGETNEKLFF. The CDR3 DNA follows: TGTGCCAGCAGGAATACAGGAGAAACTAATGAAAAACTGTTTTTT.

This clonotype was seen more than once but under ten times. This chain links TRBV6-5 with TRBJ1-6, with D tentatively TRBD1 (6 bases). The germline gives CDR1 MNHEY, CDR2 SVGAGI. This CDR3 has 17 residues. The V end lost 2 bases, the J end lost 3 bases, and 14 bases lay between the germline ends. CDR3 loop: CASSYGPGESYNSPLHF. For the CDR3, the DNA is TGTGCCAGCAGTTACGGGCCAGGGGAAAGCTATAATTCACCCCTCCACTTT.

This chain joins TRBV5-4 and TRBJ2-3, with unresolved D. There are 13 residues in the CDR3. Trimming took 8 bases from V and 5 from J, leaving 15 bases between them. In germline, CDR1 is SGHNT, CDR2 YYREEE (reference sequence). CDR3 DNA sequence: TGTGCCAGTAGTCTAGGTGGGCAAGATACGCAGTATTTT. Translation: CASSLGGQDTQYF.

This clonotype was recorded at least ten times. The chain is built from TRBV4-2 and TRBJ2-3; D remains unclear. The V end lost 0 bases, the J end lost 5 bases, and 6 bases lay between the germline ends. Germline V gene sequence: CDR1 LGHNA, CDR2 YNFKEQ. CDR3 length: 13 residues. The CDR3, as DNA: TGTGCCAGCAGCCAAGATCTCATAGATACGCAGTATTTT. Translating it yields CASSQDLIDTQYF.

V and J are TRBV7-8 and TRBJ2-3; D ambiguous. The CDR3 runs 17 residues. The ends were cut back, 5 bases at V and 0 bases at J, with 18 bases in the middle. CDR1 and CDR2 (germline): SGHVS, FQNEAQ. DNA of the CDR3: TGTGCCAGCAGCCCTAGAACGACACGTGCTAGCACAGATACGCAGTATTTT. Its protein is CASSPRTTRASTDTQYF.